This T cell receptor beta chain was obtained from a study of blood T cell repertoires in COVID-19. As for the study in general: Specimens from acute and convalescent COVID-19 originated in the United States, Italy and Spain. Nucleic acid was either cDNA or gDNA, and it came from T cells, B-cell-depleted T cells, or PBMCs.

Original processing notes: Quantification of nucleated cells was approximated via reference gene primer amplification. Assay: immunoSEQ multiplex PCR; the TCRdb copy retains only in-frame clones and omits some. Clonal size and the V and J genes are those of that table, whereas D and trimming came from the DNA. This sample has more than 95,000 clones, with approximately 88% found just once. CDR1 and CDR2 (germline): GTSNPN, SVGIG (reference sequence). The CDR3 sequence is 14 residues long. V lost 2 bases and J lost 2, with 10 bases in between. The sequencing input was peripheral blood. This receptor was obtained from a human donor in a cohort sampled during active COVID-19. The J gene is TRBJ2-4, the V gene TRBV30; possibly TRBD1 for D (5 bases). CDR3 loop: CAWSPGYTKNIQYF. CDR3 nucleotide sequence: TGTGCCTGGAGTCCAGGGTATACCAAAAACATTCAGTACTTC.